The source of this T cell receptor (beta chain) is a study of control samples from healthy donors and cancer patients. Using immunoSEQ multiplex PCR, the repertoire was profiled, and TCRdb retains in-frame clones only, with some absent. This table has 35,000 to 45,000 clones, approximately 87% appearing once. This clone was picked up one time. This receptor was identified in a man between 60 and 75 years old in good health. Sequences were obtained from blood.

CDR3 DNA sequence: TGTGCCTGGAGTGGAGGGACTATTGGGTTATATAACTATGGCTACACCTTC. It translates to CAWSGGTIGLYNYGYTF. The chain combines TRBV30 with TRBJ1-2; TRBD1 might be the D (5 bases). Trimming stripped 1 base from V and 1 base from J, with 19 bases between. This CDR3 has 17 amino acids. CDR1 GTSNPN and CDR2 SVGIG come from the germline V gene (reference sequence).